The 32 T cell receptor beta chains given below trace back to one sample, sequenced in a study of T-cell reconstitution after alpha-beta-depleted transplantation in children. Library preparation (for TCRbeta) was performed with unique molecular identifiers. TCRdb ran MiXCR on the PCR reads and lists one entry per CDR3 protein. Counted here are 490,000 or so distinct CDR3 sequences, approximately 10% occurring once; the ten biggest clones make up 2%. The sample consisted of PBMCs, taken before TCRalphabeta/CD19-depleted stem cell transplant. The receptors derive from a child aged 2 to 15 with inherited bone marrow failure, due to receive a stem cell transplant.

This clonotype was detected many times. The chain employs TRBV10-2 and TRBJ2-2; D perhaps matches TRBD2 (5 bases). Germline CDR1 WSHSY, CDR2 SAAADI. The CDR3 length is 14 residues. Trimming removed 7 bases from V and 1 base from J, with 10 bases in between. The CDR3 DNA reads TGCGCCAGCAAGAAGCGGATGAACACCGGGGAGCTGTTTTTT. Translating it yields CASKKRMNTGELFF.

This clonotype was seen ten or more times. The rearrangement links TRBV20-1 to TRBJ2-3; no reliable D call. The CDR3 covers 14 residues. V was trimmed by 3 bases and J by 2 bases, leaving 12 bases between them. CDR1 is DFQATT, CDR2 SNEGSKA, per germline (reference sequence). CDR3 nucleotides: TGCAGTGCTAGCGTCAGGCGAGTCACAGATACGCAGTATTTT. This codes for CSASVRRVTDTQYF.

The chain has TRBV9 and TRBJ2-3; D remains unclear. This CDR3 comprises 17 residues. CDR1 and CDR2 from the germline V gene are SGDLS and YYNGEE. Trimming removed 0 bases at V and 4 bases at J, with 18 bases between. CDR3 sequence reads: CASSVEVDFLEADTQYF. The CDR3 DNA reads as TGTGCCAGCAGCGTAGAAGTTGACTTTCTAGAGGCAGATACGCAGTATTTT.

This clonotype was seen repeatedly, ten times or more. The rearrangement joins TRBV4-3 to TRBJ1-2; the D gene is possibly TRBD1 (5 bases). V was clipped by 4 bases and J by 0 bases, with 15 bases between them. Per germline, CDR1 LGHNA and CDR2 YSLEER. The CDR3 has 16 amino acids. CDR3 region: CASSLSGTDTNYGYTF. CDR3 bases: TGCGCCAGCAGCCTATCAGGGACGGATACTAACTATGGCTACACCTTC.

A few counts support this clonotype. This chain links TRBV11-2 with TRBJ2-2; possibly TRBD1 for D (5 bases). Between the trimmed V and J ends, which lost 4 bases and 4 bases, there was a span of 13 bases. The CDR3 contains 15 residues. Germline V CDR1 and CDR2: SGHAT, FQNNGV. The CDR3 reads CASSSQGFSTGELFF. The CDR3 DNA follows: TGTGCCAGCAGCTCGCAGGGATTTTCCACCGGGGAGCTGTTTTTT. Filled out from reference TRBV11-2 and TRBJ2-2, the complete variable domain reads EAGVAQSPRYKIIEKRQSVAFWCNPISGHATLYWYQQILGQGPKLLIQFQNNGVVDDSQLPKDRFSAERLKGVDSTLKIQPAKLEDSAVYLCASSSQGFSTGELFFGEGSRLTVL.

This chain connects TRBV28 to TRBJ2-1; 10 positions match TRBD1. The CDR3 covers 14 residues. With 6 bases clipped from V and 10 bases from J, the junction kept 9 bases outside the gene matches. CDR1 is MDHEN, CDR2 SYDVKM, per germline. This CDR3 is CASRTPGQGGEQFF. The CDR3 nucleotides are TGTGCCAGCAGGACCCCCGGACAGGGGGGGGAGCAGTTCTTC.

This clonotype was recorded at least ten times. V usage is TRBV27 and J usage is TRBJ1-5; 9 positions agree with TRBD1. The germline gives CDR1 MNHEY, CDR2 SMNVEV (reference sequence). The CDR3 has 14 residues. Unmatched junction bases numbered 6, after V lost 8 bases and J lost 4 bases. CDR3 region: CASAGQGNNQPQHF. CDR3 bases: TGTGCCAGCGCTGGACAGGGGAATAATCAGCCCCAGCATTTT.

This clonotype has a count of ten or more. J is TRBJ1-5 and V is TRBV23-1; 7 bases fit TRBD1. TRBV23-1 is an ORF, with its function uncertain. The ends lost 4 bases at V and 0 bases at J; junction bases unmatched: 15. The length of the CDR3 is 19 residues. CDR3 amino acids: CASSLLWTGTEYSNQPQHF. CDR3 in DNA: TGCGCCAGCAGTCTCTTGTGGACAGGAACGGAGTATAGCAATCAGCCCCAGCATTTT.

The chain employs TRBV11-2 and TRBJ2-1; TRBD2 might be the D (5 bases). This CDR3 is 13 amino acids long. The germline V and J ends were trimmed by 0 bases and 9 bases, with 9 bases remaining between them. Per the germline V gene, CDR1 is SGHAT and CDR2 is FQNNGV. The CDR3 sequence: CASSLENRGEQFF. In DNA, the CDR3 is TGTGCCAGCAGCTTAGAGAATCGGGGTGAGCAGTTCTTC.

This clonotype was recorded many times. The chain links TRBV7-9 to TRBJ1-1; D gene ambiguous. Looked up from germline, CDR1 is SEHNR and CDR2 is FQNEAQ (reference sequence). CDR3 length: 13 residues. The germline V and J ends were trimmed by 8 bases and 6 bases, with 16 bases remaining between them. The CDR3 DNA follows: TGTGCCAGCGGGCCAAGGCGGGAGCCTGAAGCTTTCTTT. Translated, it gives CASGPRREPEAFF.

This clonotype was counted between two and nine times. J is TRBJ1-6 and V is TRBV6-5; D unresolved. In germline, CDR1 is MNHEY, CDR2 SVGAGI. The V and J ends lost 4 bases and 6 bases respectively, with 10 bases between them. The CDR3 extends over 14 amino acids. CDR3 amino acids: CASSLRALNSPLHF. The CDR3 DNA sequence: TGTGCCAGCAGTTTACGGGCCCTTAATTCACCCCTCCACTTT.

This clonotype was seen a few times. The rearrangement joins TRBV6-5 to TRBJ2-3, with a weak D call TRBD1 (6 bases). Per the germline V gene, CDR1 is MNHEY and CDR2 is SVGAGI. The CDR3 runs 15 residues. V was clipped by 4 bases and J by 0 bases, with 11 bases between them. The CDR3 is CASSLTGMSTDTQYF. CDR3 nucleotide sequence: TGTGCCAGCAGTTTAACAGGGATGAGCACAGATACGCAGTATTTT.

This clonotype was observed many times. The chain is built from TRBV5-1 and TRBJ1-1; 8 bases line up with TRBD1. Germline loops: CDR1 SGHRS, CDR2 YFSETQ. The CDR3 sequence is 15 residues long. The junction had 9 bases not matched to a gene; V was cut back by 3 bases and J by 5 bases. The CDR3 DNA reads TGCGCCAGCAGCTCATTGTCCCGGGACAGGACTGAAGCTTTCTTT. Translation: CASSSLSRDRTEAFF. Supplemented by reference TRBV5-1 and TRBJ1-1, the full variable domain reads KAGVTQTPRYLIKTRGQQVTLSCSPISGHRSVSWYQQTPGQGLQFLFEYFSETQRNKGNFPGRFSGRQFSNSRSEMNVSTLELGDSALYLCASSSLSRDRTEAFFGQGTRLTVV.

This clonotype was picked up a small number of times. The V call is TRBV4-1, the J call TRBJ2-7; 8 bases are shared with TRBD2. The CDR3 consists of 16 residues. The J segment lost 0 bases and the V segment lost 4 bases, leaving 8 bases of the junction unmatched. Germline V CDR1 and CDR2: MGHRA, YSYEKL. As DNA, the CDR3 is TGCGCCAGCAGCCCCTCATCCGGGAGGGGCTCCTACGAGCAGTACTTC. This sequence encodes CASSPSSGRGSYEQYF.

This clonotype was counted ten times or more. V usage is TRBV12-3 or TRBV12-4 and J usage is TRBJ2-1, with D perhaps TRBD2 (6 bases). The CDR3 consists of 15 residues. V lost 7 bases and J lost 7, with 20 bases in between. The CDR3 DNA is TGTGCCAGCACCTTAGTACCGGGAGCTAGAAATGAGCAGTTCTTC. Translated: CASTLVPGARNEQFF.

This clonotype was seen more than once but under ten times. The chain joins TRBV5-6 to TRBJ1-2; 10 positions agree with TRBD1. CDR3 length equals 15 residues. CDR1 is SGHDT, CDR2 YYEEEE, per germline. J was trimmed by 3 bases and V by 2 bases; bases with no gene match: 4. CDR3: CASSFEDRGHYGYTF. CDR3 nucleotides: TGTGCCAGCAGCTTCGAAGACAGGGGGCACTATGGCTACACCTTC.

This clonotype has a handful of counts. This chain uses TRBV7-9 with TRBJ1-5; TRBD1 matches at 9 bases. The CDR3 totals 15 residues. The J segment lost 4 bases and the V segment lost 2 bases, leaving 3 bases of the junction unmatched. Germline loops: CDR1 SEHNR, CDR2 FQNEAQ (reference sequence). As DNA, the CDR3 is TGTGCCAGCAGCTTAAGGGACAGGGTAAATCAGCCCCAGCATTTT. Amino acid sequence: CASSLRDRVNQPQHF. Complete variable domain (other parts from reference TRBV7-9 and TRBJ1-5): DTGVSQNPRHKITKRGQNVTFRCDPISEHNRLYWYRQTLGQGPEFLTYFQNEAQLEKSRLLSDRFSAERPKGSFSTLEIQRTEQGDSAMYLCASSLRDRVNQPQHFGDGTRLSIL.

At least ten counts were recorded for this clonotype. The genes are TRBV6-5 and TRBJ1-3; unclear D gene. Deletions cut 6 bases from V and 0 bases from J, with 12 bases between. The CDR3 runs 15 residues. Germline V CDR1 and CDR2: MNHEY, SVGAGI. CDR3 nucleotide sequence: TGTGCCAGCAGACCGGACCGCTACTCTGGAAACACCATATATTTT. It specifies CASRPDRYSGNTIYF.

In its sample, this clonotype was seen many times. This rearrangement joins TRBV6-5 to TRBJ2-7; D is uncertain. The CDR3 extends over 14 amino acids. Germline CDR1 reads MNHEY; CDR2 reads SVGAGI. V dropped 2 bases and J dropped 5 bases, with 13 bases sitting between them. The CDR3 region has the DNA TGTGCCAGCAGTTACCTCCCTACAGAGGACGAGCAGTACTTC. It specifies CASSYLPTEDEQYF.

This clonotype was observed a handful of times. This chain connects TRBV5-1 to TRBJ1-4, with a possible D match to TRBD1 (5 bases). The CDR3 sequence is 14 residues long. Trimming took 7 bases from V and 6 from J, leaving 16 bases between them. Germline V lookup: CDR1 SGHRS, CDR2 YFSETQ. The CDR3 reads CASRQGRTDEKLFF. DNA of the CDR3: TGCGCCAGCCGCCAGGGACGAACGGATGAAAAACTGTTTTTT.

In its sample, this clonotype was seen many times. This chain links TRBV5-1 with TRBJ2-3; D is undetermined. Trimming pared 4 bases from V and 5 bases from J, leaving 14 bases between. Germline V gene data show CDR1 as SGHRS and CDR2 as YFSETQ. There are 14 residues in the CDR3. For the CDR3, the DNA is TGCGCCAGCAGCGGACCCGCCGTGGGAGATACGCAGTATTTT. It translates to CASSGPAVGDTQYF.

In this sample, this clonotype turned up many times. The V call is TRBV20-1, the J call TRBJ2-1; D perhaps matches TRBD2 (7 bases). The germline V and J ends were trimmed by 7 bases and 4 bases, with 14 bases remaining between them. The CDR3 has 13 residues. Germline loops: CDR1 DFQATT, CDR2 SNEGSKA (reference sequence). CDR3 DNA: TGCAGTGGGGTTAGGGGGGGATACAATGAGCAGTTCTTC. Encoded protein: CSGVRGGYNEQFF.

V gene TRBV6-1 combines with J gene TRBJ2-1; D is possibly TRBD2 (7 bases). From germline, CDR1 is MNHNS and CDR2 SASEGT. The V end was cut by 7 bases, the J end by 1 base, with 17 bases between. The CDR3 totals 16 residues. The CDR3 DNA follows: TGTGCCAGCAAAAGTTCTGGGGGGGCGTCCTACAATGAGCAGTTCTTC. The encoded protein is CASKSSGGASYNEQFF.

This clonotype was observed many times. The chain has TRBV10-3 and TRBJ1-1; a possible D gene is TRBD1 (5 bases). This CDR3 is built from 16 residues. V was trimmed by 6 bases and J by 3 bases, leaving 20 bases between them. Germline lookup yields CDR1 ENHRY and CDR2 SYGVKD. The CDR3 DNA reads TGTGCCATCAGCAGTCGGAGGGGAGGGCAATACACTGAAGCTTTCTTT. Protein: CAISSRRGGQYTEAFF.

As concerns this clonotype: A much larger clone lies a single base off, so this may be a read error. The chain has TRBV5-1 and TRBJ1-1; no reliable D call. Germline V gives CDR1 SGHRS, CDR2 YFSETQ. The CDR3 sequence is 13 residues long. DNA of the CDR3: TGCGCCAGCAGCTTGGCTTTTAACACTGAAGGTTTCTTT. Translation: CASSLAFNTEGFF.

This clonotype showed up many times. The rearrangement uses TRBV6-2 or TRBV6-3 and TRBJ2-2; 15 bases line up with TRBD2. This CDR3 comprises 17 residues. The J segment lost 7 bases and the V segment lost 2 bases, leaving 5 bases of the junction unmatched. Germline-derived CDR1 and CDR2 are MNHEY and SVGEGT. The CDR3 loop is CASSYVGLAGGDGELFF. In DNA, the CDR3 is TGTGCCAGCAGTTACGTGGGACTAGCGGGAGGCGACGGGGAGCTGTTTTTT.

This clonotype was found many times. V is TRBV30 and J is TRBJ1-1; D not certain. The V gene's germline CDR1 is GTSNPN and CDR2 SVGIG (reference sequence). This CDR3 has 12 residues. Trimming cost V 3 bases and J 0 bases, with 5 bases left between them. In nucleotides, the CDR3 is TGTGCCTGGAGCGGAGTGAACACTGAAGCTTTCTTT. Its translation: CAWSGVNTEAFF.

CDR3 coding DNA: TGTGCCTGGGGACAGGGTGGTTATGAAGCTTTCTTT. Its translation is CAWGQGGYEAFF. The gene calls are TRBV30 and TRBJ1-1; 8 positions agree with TRBD1. The CDR3 extends over 12 amino acids. Germline CDR1 and CDR2: GTSNPN and SVGIG (reference sequence). V dropped 5 bases and J dropped 7; count of bases not matched to a gene: 6.

About this clonotype itself: It may be a read error: a sequence one base away is much more abundant. The chain combines TRBV12-3 or TRBV12-4 with TRBJ1-5; possible D gene TRBD1, 5 bases. V was trimmed by 6 bases and J by 5 bases, leaving 14 bases between them. The CDR3 contains 14 residues. The CDR3 DNA is TGTGCCAGCAGCCCTGACAGCGGGGATCAGCCCCAGCATTTT. Translated, it gives CASSPDSGDQPQHF.

This clonotype was recorded only once. The rearrangement joins TRBV11-2 to TRBJ2-7; no firm D call. Germline lookup yields CDR1 SGHAT and CDR2 FQNNGV. With 4 bases removed from V and 5 bases from J, the gap between germline ends came to 12 bases. This CDR3 region has 13 residues. DNA of the CDR3: TGTGCCAGCAGCTCCTTTCCTCGTAACGAGCAGTACTTC. Its translation: CASSSFPRNEQYF.

This clonotype was counted only a few times. The rearrangement links TRBV29-1 to TRBJ2-1; 15 bases agree with TRBD2. From germline, CDR1 is SQVTM and CDR2 ANQGSEA. CDR3 length: 16 amino acids. V shed 6 bases and J 4 bases; nucleotides not matched to a gene: 7. In DNA form, the CDR3 reads TGCAGCGTGGTCCCGGGACTAGCGGGGGGATACAATGAGCAGTTCTTC. This sequence encodes CSVVPGLAGGYNEQFF.

The chain uses TRBV6-2 or TRBV6-3 and TRBJ2-7; 7 bases match TRBD2. J gave up 0 bases and V 2 bases, and 7 bases lay outside the gene matches. The germline V gene has CDR1 MNHEY and CDR2 SVGEGT. The CDR3 totals 16 residues. As DNA, the CDR3 is TGTGCCAGCAGTTACATCTGGCGGGGGAGCTCCTACGAGCAGTACTTC. It encodes CASSYIWRGSSYEQYF.